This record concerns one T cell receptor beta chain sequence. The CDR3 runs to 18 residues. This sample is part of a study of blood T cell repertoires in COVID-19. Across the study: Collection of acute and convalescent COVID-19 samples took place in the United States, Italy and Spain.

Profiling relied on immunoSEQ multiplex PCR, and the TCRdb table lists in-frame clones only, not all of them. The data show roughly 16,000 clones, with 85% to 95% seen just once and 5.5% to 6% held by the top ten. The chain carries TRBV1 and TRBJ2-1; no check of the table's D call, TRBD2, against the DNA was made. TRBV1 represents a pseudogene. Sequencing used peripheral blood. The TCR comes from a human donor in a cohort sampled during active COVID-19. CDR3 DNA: TGCACCAGCAGCCAAACCCGACTAGCGGGAACCTCCTACAATGAGCAGTTCTTC. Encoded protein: CTSSQTRLAGTSYNEQFF.